This T cell receptor (beta chain) was captured in a study of molecular identifiers for immune sequencing clone quantification. Study context: Four of five RNA aliquots from roughly 21,000 or 96,000 naive CD8 T cells were sequenced. Study results and caveats: Naive cells had under 1% of molecules in clones above 20 RNA copies, effectors over 99%.

In its sample, this clonotype was seen many times. Its target is not known. In germline, CDR1 is DFQATT, CDR2 SNEGSKA (reference sequence). V lost 5 bases and J lost 5; bases outside the gene matches: 7. This CDR3 contains 13 residues. RNA fractions of 10%, 30% or 50% and roughly 18,000 to 1,000,000 sorted cells were the source of naive CD8 libraries. As previously described, bulk TCR libraries were made using listed TCR primers. TCRdb passed the PCR reads through MiXCR, listing each CDR3 protein once. The data contain about 640,000 distinct CDR3 sequences, about 20% of them seen just once; the ten biggest clones take up 0.75% to 0.95%.

The J gene is TRBJ2-7, the V gene TRBV20-1; TRBD1 agrees at 9 bases. The clonotype originates from a human donor in good health. Some libraries in this study had Jurkat cell RNA spiked in. Sequenced material: naive CD8+ T cells from blood, with Jurkat cell RNA spiked in. The subset here: FACS-sorted CD8+CD4-CCR7+CD45RA+ naive T cells. The CDR3 DNA sequence: TGCAGTGCTCCGACAGGGGGTCGAGACGAGCAGTACTTC. Encoded protein: CSAPTGGRDEQYF.